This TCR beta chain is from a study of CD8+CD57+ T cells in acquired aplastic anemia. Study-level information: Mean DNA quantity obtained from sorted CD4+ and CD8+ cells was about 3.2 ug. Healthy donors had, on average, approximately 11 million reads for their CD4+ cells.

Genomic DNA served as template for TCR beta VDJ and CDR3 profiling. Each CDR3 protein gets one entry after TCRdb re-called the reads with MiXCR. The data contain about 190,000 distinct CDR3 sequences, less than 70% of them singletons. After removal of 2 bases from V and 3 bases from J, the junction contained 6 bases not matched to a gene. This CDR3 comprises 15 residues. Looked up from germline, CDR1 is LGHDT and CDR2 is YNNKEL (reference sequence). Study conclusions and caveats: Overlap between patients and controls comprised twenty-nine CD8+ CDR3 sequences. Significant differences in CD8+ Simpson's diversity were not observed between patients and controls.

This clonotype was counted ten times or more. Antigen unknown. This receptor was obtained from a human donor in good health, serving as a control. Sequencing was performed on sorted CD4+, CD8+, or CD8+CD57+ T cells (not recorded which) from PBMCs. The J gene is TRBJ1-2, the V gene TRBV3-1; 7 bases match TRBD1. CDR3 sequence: CASSQNRGSDYGYTF. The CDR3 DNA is TGTGCCAGCAGCCAAAACAGGGGTTCAGACTATGGCTACACCTTC.